Listed below are T cell receptor beta chains from one sample, sequenced in a study of Ad26.COV2.S vaccination and SARS-CoV-2 variants. Generated by immunoSEQ multiplex PCR, the TCRdb table keeps only in-frame clones and is missing some. The profile shows about 320,000 clones, just over 85% of them singletons. Sequencing used peripheral blood, obtained in a trial of Ad26.COV2.S vaccine versus placebo. All receptors derive from a person between 18 and 65 years old who received the Ad26.COV2.S COVID-19 vaccine or a placebo. CDR3s include the opening cysteine and the closing phenylalanine or tryptophan. The D gene is left open where the match is weak. Only some rows state a clone size, as once, few, many or a class for expanded clones.

clone_size	d_call	v_call	j_call	cdr3_aa	cdr3_nt
.	.	TRBV5-4	TRBJ1-4	CASSSGQFNEKLFF	TGTGCCAGCAGCTCCGGACAGTTTAATGAAAAACTGTTTTTT
.	TRBD1	TRBV7-8	TRBJ1-2	CASSSTGMGYGYTF	TGTGCCAGCAGCTCGACAGGGATGGGCTATGGCTACACCTTC
.	.	TRBV2	TRBJ2-3	CASSVGYTDTQYF	TGTGCCAGCAGTGTCGGCTACACAGATACACAGTATTTT
.	.	TRBV25-1	TRBJ2-5	CASSAITLETQYF	TGTGCCAGCAGTGCAATAACCCTAGAGACCCAGTACTTC
.	.	TRBV19	TRBJ1-2	CASSSRQGSLGYTF	TGTGCCAGTAGTTCTCGCCAGGGGAGTCTTGGCTACACCTTC
.	TRBD1	TRBV10-3	TRBJ1-6	CAISETFPGQGVAYNSPLHF	TGTGCCATCAGTGAGACTTTCCCGGGACAGGGTGTGGCCTATAATTCACCCCTCCACTTT
.	TRBD1	TRBV4-1	TRBJ1-5	CASSHSGQVGNQPQHF	TGCGCCAGCAGCCACTCCGGACAGGTGGGTAATCAGCCCCAGCATTTT
.	.	TRBV18	TRBJ2-3	CASSPQGKRGTDTQYF	TGTGCCAGCTCGCCTCAGGGAAAGAGAGGCACAGATACGCAGTATTTT
.	.	TRBV9	TRBJ1-2	CASSVVVGSGYGYTF	TGTGCCAGCAGCGTAGTGGTGGGATCCGGCTATGGCTACACCTTC
.	.	TRBV3-1/TRBV3-2	TRBJ2-7	CASSQQGLGQYF	TGTGCCAGCAGCCAACAAGGCCTGGGGCAGTACTTC
.	TRBD2	TRBV2	TRBJ2-1	CASSGRLAGGHNEQFF	TGTGCCAGCAGTGGTAGACTAGCGGGGGGCCACAATGAGCAGTTCTTC
.	.	TRBV5-1	TRBJ1-6	CASSLVLMSKAPTNSPLHF	TGCGCCAGCAGCTTGGTTTTAATGTCCAAGGCACCGACCAATTCACCCCTCCACTTT
.	TRBD1	TRBV6-1	TRBJ1-2	CASSEDLTGPLGTF	TGTGCCAGCAGTGAAGATTTGACAGGGCCCCTTGGGACCTTC
.	TRBD2	TRBV7-2	TRBJ2-7	CASSPGLAGTYEQYF	TGTGCCAGCAGCCCGGGACTAGCGGGGACCTACGAGCAGTACTTC
.	.	TRBV7-2	TRBJ2-2	CASSFRGNTGELFF	TGTGCCAGCAGCTTCAGGGGGAACACCGGGGAGCTGTTTTTT
.	TRBD1	TRBV5-4	TRBJ2-7	CASSLKQPGQAYEQYF	TGTGCCAGCAGCCTCAAACAACCGGGACAGGCCTACGAGCAGTACTTC
few	.	TRBV18	TRBJ2-4	CASSPGVLQGLAKNIQYF	TGTGCCAGCTCACCGGGTGTCTTACAGGGCCTAGCCAAAAACATTCAGTACTTC
.	.	TRBV9	TRBJ1-2	CASSPGTSAGYTF	TGTGCCAGCAGCCCGGGGACTTCAGCCGGCTACACCTTC
.	.	TRBV9	TRBJ1-2	CASSVATGVRGYGYTF	TGTGCCAGCAGCGTAGCTACTGGGGTACGAGGCTATGGCTACACCTTC